One sample yielded the 3 T cell receptor beta chains listed below, sequenced in a study of T cell repertoires in cytomegalovirus infection. TCRdb itself ran the reads through MiXCR, one entry per CDR3 protein. The sample contains 450,000 to 600,000 distinct CDR3 sequences, around 11% of which appear only once. Sequencing input: PBMCs. These receptors were collected from a human donor in good health (CMV status not recorded). Some clones in this sample may be carry-over from other donors' samples.

This clonotype was seen a handful of times. J is TRBJ2-1 and V is TRBV29-1; TRBD2 matches 8 bases. Per germline, CDR1 SQVTM and CDR2 ANQGSEA. Trimming cost V 7 bases and J 8 bases; bases outside gene matches: 10. The CDR3 is made up of 13 amino acids. The CDR3, as DNA: TGCAGCGGGTCGGGGGGGCGATCTTATGAGCAGTTCTTC. It yields the protein CSGSGGRSYEQFF.

This clonotype occurred many times. The chain combines TRBV6-2 or TRBV6-3 with TRBJ2-7; 10 positions agree with TRBD2. Unmatched junction bases numbered 5, after V lost 7 bases and J lost 2 bases. Germline assignment: CDR1 MNHEY and CDR2 SVGEGT. The CDR3 loop spans 14 amino acids. The CDR3 DNA follows: TGTGCCAGCACCCTAGCGGGGGCTACCTACGAGCAGTACTTC. Translation: CASTLAGATYEQYF.

This clonotype has just a few counts. The chain employs TRBV12-3 or TRBV12-4 and TRBJ2-2, with 7 bases fitting TRBD1. CDR3 length: 17 amino acids. Trimming took 5 bases from V and 1 from J; bases not matched to a gene: 10. The CDR3 nucleotides are TGTGCCAGCAGTCAAACCGGGACAGCGATGAACACCGGGGAGCTGTTTTTT. As protein: CASSQTGTAMNTGELFF.